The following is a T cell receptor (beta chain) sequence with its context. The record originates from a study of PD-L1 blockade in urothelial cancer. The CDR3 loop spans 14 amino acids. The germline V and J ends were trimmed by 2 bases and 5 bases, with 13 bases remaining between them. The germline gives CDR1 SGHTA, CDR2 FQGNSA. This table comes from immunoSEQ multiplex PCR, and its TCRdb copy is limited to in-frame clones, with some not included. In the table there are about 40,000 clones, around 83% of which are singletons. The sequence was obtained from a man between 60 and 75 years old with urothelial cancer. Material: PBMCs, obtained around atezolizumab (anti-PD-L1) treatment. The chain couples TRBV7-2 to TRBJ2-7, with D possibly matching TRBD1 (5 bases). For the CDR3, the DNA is TGTGCCAGCAGCTTATCGCCAGGGATCGACGAGCAGTACTTC. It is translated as CASSLSPGIDEQYF. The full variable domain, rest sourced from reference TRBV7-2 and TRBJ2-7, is GAGVSQSPSNKVTEKGKDVELRCDPISGHTALYWYRQSLGQGLEFLIYFQGNSAPDKSGLPSDRFSAERTGGSVSTLTIQRTQQEDSAVYLCASSLSPGIDEQYFGPGTRLTVT.